This T cell receptor beta chain was recorded in a study of T cell responses to AZD1222 COVID-19 vaccine. Study-wide results and limits: Breadth and depth of Spike-specific TCRs rose after two AZD1222 doses. It was only a handful of AZD1222 recipients who were seropositive at baseline.

This CDR3 has 14 residues. Germline assignment: CDR1 MDHEN and CDR2 SYDVKM. V trimming: 4 bases; J trimming: 4 bases; junction bases outside the gene matches: 7. Using immunoSEQ multiplex PCR, the repertoire was profiled, and TCRdb retains in-frame clones only, with some absent. The sample consists of 200,000 or so clones, almost 95% of them appearing once. Regarding this clone: The antigen is not known.

This specimen consisted of peripheral blood, obtained on day 0 of AZD1222 vaccination. This clonotype was sampled from an adult in good health. The chain joins TRBV28 to TRBJ2-7; 7 bases are a match to TRBD2. In DNA, the CDR3 is TGTGCCAGCAGTTCCGGACTAGTAATATACGAGCAGTACTTC. This codes for CASSSGLVIYEQYF. Using reference TRBV28 and TRBJ2-7 for the parts outside the CDR3, the full variable domain is DVKVTQSSRYLVKRTGEKVFLECVQDMDHENMFWYRQDPGLGLRLIYFSYDVKMKEKGDIPEGYSVSREKKERFSLILESASTNQTSMYLCASSSGLVIYEQYFGPGTRLTVT.